These 16 T cell receptor beta chains were sequenced from one sample in a study of regulatory T cells in long-lasting Graves disease. Construction of the TCR beta libraries employed iRepertoire HTBI primers in conjunction with Arm-PCR of CDR3 regions. MiXCR was run by TCRdb on the multiplex PCR reads, yielding one entry per CDR3 protein. The sample contains about 610,000 distinct CDR3 sequences, more than 15% of which appear only once. Time point reported: newly diagnosed GD, antithyroid drugs for less than 3 months. RNA extracted from PBMCs served as the sequencing template. These same records also appear under a second study, on T cells in Graves' hyperthyroidism and ophthalmopathy.

Sequenced here: peripheral blood mononuclear cells (PBMCs), sampled at new diagnosis, from a patient treated with antithyroid drugs. These receptors came from a man between 18 and 29 years old with Graves disease.

In this sample, this clonotype turned up a few times. This CDR3 reads CASSPLGLAGYEQYF. The DNA for the CDR3 is TGTGCCAGTAGTCCTCTCGGACTAGCGGGATACGAGCAGTACTTC. The chain combines TRBV19 with TRBJ2-7, with 12 bases identical to TRBD2. Unmatched junction bases numbered 6, after V lost 5 bases and J lost 4 bases. CDR3 length equals 15 residues. Germline lookup yields CDR1 LNHDA and CDR2 SQIVND (reference sequence).

The chain's CDR3 is CASNIAGGDYGYTF. The CDR3 coding sequence is TGTGCCAGCAACATCGCGGGGGGGGACTATGGCTACACCTTC. The chain carries TRBV7-9 and TRBJ1-2, with D perhaps TRBD1 (5 bases). Germline V gene sequence: CDR1 SEHNR, CDR2 FQNEAQ (reference sequence). Between the trimmed V and J ends, which lost 7 bases and 3 bases, there was a span of 15 bases. The CDR3 contains 14 residues.

This clonotype was found many times. The J gene is TRBJ2-3, the V gene TRBV7-2, with 10 bases lining up with TRBD1. V lost 3 bases and J lost 4; bases outside the gene matches: 7. This CDR3 region has 16 residues. The germline V gene encodes CDR1 SGHTA and CDR2 FQGNSA. CDR3 nucleotides: TGTGCCAGCAGCTTCGTCCGACAGGGGGCCCCAGATACGCAGTATTTT. Translated, it gives CASSFVRQGAPDTQYF.

This clonotype was detected ten times or more. DNA of the CDR3: TGTGCCAGCAGCTTAGGAGGGACATCAGGGAATGAAAAACTGTTTTTT. Its translation: CASSLGGTSGNEKLFF. V is TRBV7-2 and J is TRBJ1-4; D might be TRBD1 (6 bases). Germline V CDR1 and CDR2: SGHTA, FQGNSA. The CDR3 length is 16 residues. V was shortened by 1 base and J by 5 bases, with 14 bases between the two germline ends.

In the case of this clonotype: Since a much larger clone is just one base distant, this may be a read error. The chain uses TRBV5-1 and TRBJ2-2; D could derive from TRBD1 or TRBD2 (5 bases each). CDR1 and CDR2 (germline): SGHRS, YFSETQ. The CDR3 totals 16 residues. The CDR3: CAGSLDPGRNTGELFF. DNA of the CDR3: TGCGCCGGCAGCTTGGACCCAGGGAGGAACACCGGGGAGCTGTTTTTT.

This clonotype came up many times. The chain links TRBV9 to TRBJ2-1; 9 nucleotides line up with TRBD2. This CDR3 has 15 amino acids. Germline V gene lookup returns CDR1 SGDLS and CDR2 YYNGEE. J gave up 7 bases and V 2 bases, and 7 bases lay outside the gene matches. Here the CDR3 DNA reads TGTGCCAGCAGCGTGGGCGGGAGGGCCGGTAATGAGCAGTTCTTC. It encodes CASSVGGRAGNEQFF.

J is TRBJ2-7 and V is TRBV20-1; D uncertain. Trimming took 7 bases from V and 0 from J, leaving 10 bases between them. Germline loops: CDR1 DFQATT, CDR2 SNEGSKA (reference sequence). This CDR3 is built from 12 residues. CDR3 amino acids: CSVRIGSYEQYF. The CDR3 region has the DNA TGCAGTGTCCGTATCGGCTCCTACGAGCAGTACTTC.

This clonotype was picked up many times. The genes are TRBV3-1 and TRBJ1-5; D not resolved. This CDR3 is 13 amino acids long. V was clipped by 1 base and J by 5 bases, with 6 bases between them. The germline gives CDR1 LGHDT, CDR2 YNNKEL (reference sequence). CDR3 sequence reads: CASSQVQDQPQHF. In DNA form, the CDR3 reads TGTGCCAGCAGCCAAGTGCAGGATCAGCCCCAGCATTTT.

This clonotype has at least ten counts. This chain's CDR3 is CASSDNGTNNSPLHF. The CDR3 bases are TGTGCCAGCAGTGACAATGGGACAAATAATTCACCCCTCCACTTT. The chain employs TRBV6-4 and TRBJ1-6; maybe TRBD1 (6 bases). V lost 2 bases, J lost 5 bases, and 10 bases lay in between. The length of the CDR3 is 15 residues. The germline V gene has CDR1 MRHNA and CDR2 SNTAGT.

Many counts were recorded for this clonotype. This chain joins TRBV28 and TRBJ2-7, with 7 bases aligning to TRBD2. The germline V gene has CDR1 MDHEN and CDR2 SYDVKM. V lost 5 bases to trimming and J lost 3 bases; unmatched junction nucleotides: 13. The CDR3 loop spans 16 amino acids. Here the CDR3 reads CASSPLGGSFYYEQYF. The CDR3 DNA reads as TGTGCCAGCAGTCCGCTGGGCGGGAGTTTTTACTACGAGCAGTACTTC. The entire variable domain, with the rest obtained from reference TRBV28 and TRBJ2-7, is as follows: DVKVTQSSRYLVKRTGEKVFLECVQDMDHENMFWYRQDPGLGLRLIYFSYDVKMKEKGDIPEGYSVSREKKERFSLILESASTNQTSMYLCASSPLGGSFYYEQYFGPGTRLTVT.

V and J are TRBV2 and TRBJ2-7; D unclear. There are 12 residues in the CDR3. V lost 5 bases, J lost 6 bases, and 11 bases lay in between. The germline V gene encodes CDR1 SNHLY and CDR2 FYNNEI. For the CDR3, the DNA is TGTGCCAGCAGTCGAATACTCGTCGAGCAGTACTTC. This codes for CASSRILVEQYF. Full variable domain (rest looked up from reference TRBV2 and TRBJ2-7): EPEVTQTPSHQVTQMGQEVILRCVPISNHLYFYWYRQILGQKVEFLVSFYNNEISEKSEIFDDQFSVERPDGSNFTLKIRSTKLEDSAMYFCASSRILVEQYFGPGTRLTVT.

This clonotype was seen many times. The rearrangement uses TRBV27 and TRBJ2-7; D might be TRBD1 or TRBD2, each matching 5 bases. The length of the CDR3 is 13 residues. V lost 8 bases and J 2 bases, leaving 13 bases between the germline ends. From germline, CDR1 is MNHEY and CDR2 SMNVEV (reference sequence). This CDR3 is CASHRDGPYEQYF. The CDR3 DNA sequence: TGTGCCAGCCACCGGGACGGACCCTACGAGCAGTACTTC.

On this clonotype: A much larger clonotype is one base distant, so this may be a read error. This rearrangement joins TRBV3-1 to TRBJ2-7, with a possible D match to TRBD1 (5 bases). The CDR3 totals 16 residues. Germline CDR1 LGHDT, CDR2 YNNKEL (reference sequence). The V end lost 0 bases, the J end lost 2 bases, and 14 bases lay between the germline ends. In nucleotides, the CDR3 is TGTGCCAGCAGCCAAGATGGGGCTGCCGGCACCTACGAGCAGTACTTC. This encodes CASSQDGAAGTYEQYF.

This clonotype was seen more than once but under ten times. The chain has TRBV18 and TRBJ1-4, with TRBD1 matching 8 bases. CDR1 and CDR2 from the germline V gene are KGHSH and LQKENI. With V trimmed by 6 bases and J by 4 bases, 7 bases remained unmatched. The CDR3 runs to 15 residues. The CDR3 spells CASSRGQGGNEKLFF. The CDR3 DNA reads as TGTGCCAGCTCGCGAGGACAGGGCGGTAATGAAAAACTGTTTTTT. Complete variable domain (other parts from reference TRBV18 and TRBJ1-4): NAGVMQNPRHLVRRRGQEARLRCSPMKGHSHVYWYRQLPEEGLKFMVYLQKENIIDESGMPKERFSAEFPKEGPSILRIQQVVRGDSAAYFCASSRGQGGNEKLFFGSGTQLSVL.

The V call is TRBV19, the J call TRBJ2-7; 10 bases map to TRBD2. V lost 3 bases, J lost 1 base, and 15 bases stayed unmatched. Germline V lookup: CDR1 LNHDA, CDR2 SQIVND (reference sequence). The CDR3 has 19 residues. The CDR3 nucleotides are TGTGCCAGTAGTATCCGGGCCGCTAGCGGGAGTTGGGTATCCTACGAGCAGTACTTC. This encodes CASSIRAASGSWVSYEQYF.

This clonotype was seen a few times. This chain connects TRBV6-2 or TRBV6-3 to TRBJ1-2, with 8 nucleotides matching TRBD1. The CDR3 contains 14 residues. Losses at the gene ends were 5 bases for V and 4 bases for J; bases not matched to a gene: 6. CDR1 is MNHEY, CDR2 SVGEGT, per germline. The CDR3 protein is CASSMDRESYGYTF. CDR3 coding DNA: TGTGCCAGCAGTATGGACAGGGAGAGCTATGGCTACACCTTC.